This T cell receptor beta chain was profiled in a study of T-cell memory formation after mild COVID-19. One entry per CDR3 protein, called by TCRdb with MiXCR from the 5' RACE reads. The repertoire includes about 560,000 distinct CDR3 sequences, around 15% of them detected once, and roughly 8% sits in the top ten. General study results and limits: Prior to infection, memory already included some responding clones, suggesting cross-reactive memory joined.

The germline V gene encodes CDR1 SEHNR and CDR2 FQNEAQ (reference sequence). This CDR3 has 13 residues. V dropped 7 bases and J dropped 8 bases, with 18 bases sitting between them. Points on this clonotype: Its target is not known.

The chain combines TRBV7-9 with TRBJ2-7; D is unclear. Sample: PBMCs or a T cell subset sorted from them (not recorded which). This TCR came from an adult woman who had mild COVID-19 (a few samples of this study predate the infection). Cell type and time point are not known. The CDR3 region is CASNPLVSFKQYF. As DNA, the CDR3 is TGTGCCAGCAACCCTTTGGTCTCTTTCAAGCAGTACTTC.